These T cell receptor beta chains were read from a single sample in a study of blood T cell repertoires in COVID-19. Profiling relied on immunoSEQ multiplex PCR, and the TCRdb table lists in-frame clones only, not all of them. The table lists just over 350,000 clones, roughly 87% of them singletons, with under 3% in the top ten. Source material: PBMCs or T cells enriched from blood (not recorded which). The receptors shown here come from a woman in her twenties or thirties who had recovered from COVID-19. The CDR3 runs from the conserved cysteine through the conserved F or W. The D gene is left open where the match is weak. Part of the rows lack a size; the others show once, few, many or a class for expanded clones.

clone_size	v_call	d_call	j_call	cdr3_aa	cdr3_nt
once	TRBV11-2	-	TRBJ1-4	CASSSLGYNEKLFF	TGTGCCAGCAGCTCCCTCGGGTATAATGAAAAACTGTTTTTT
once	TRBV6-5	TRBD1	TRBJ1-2	CASSYLSGQGFGYTF	TGTGCCAGCAGTTACCTCTCCGGACAGGGGTTCGGCTACACCTTC
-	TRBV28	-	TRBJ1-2	CASSLQGLGEGYTF	TGTGCCAGCAGTCTACAGGGTTTGGGCGAGGGCTACACCTTC
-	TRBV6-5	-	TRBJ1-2	CASSFGRAYGYTF	TGTGCCAGCAGTTTTGGGAGGGCCTATGGCTACACCTTC
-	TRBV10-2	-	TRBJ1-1	CASSGRMNTEAFF	TGCGCCAGCAGTGGGCGGATGAACACTGAAGCTTTCTTT
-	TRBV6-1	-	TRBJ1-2	CASSENGAANYGYTF	TGTGCCAGCAGTGAAAATGGGGCCGCTAACTATGGCTACACCTTC
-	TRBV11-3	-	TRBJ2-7	CASSPGQISTYEQYF	TGTGCCAGCAGCCCAGGACAAATCTCTACCTACGAGCAGTACTTC
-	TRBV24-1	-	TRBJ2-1	CATSDDSNEQFF	TGTGCCACCAGTGACGACAGCAATGAGCAGTTCTTC
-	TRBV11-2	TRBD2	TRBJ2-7	CASSFASLGGDYEQYF	TGTGCCAGCAGCTTTGCGTCGCTGGGGGGGGACTACGAGCAGTACTTC
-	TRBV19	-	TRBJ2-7	CASSIHRQLQTYEQYF	TGTGCCAGTAGTATCCACCGACAGCTACAAACCTACGAGCAGTACTTC
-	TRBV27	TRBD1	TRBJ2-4	CASSRDRLAKNIQYF	TGTGCCAGCAGCCGGGACAGATTAGCCAAAAACATTCAGTACTTC
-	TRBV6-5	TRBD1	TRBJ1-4	CASTRTGINEKLFF	TGTGCCAGCACCAGGACAGGCATTAATGAAAAACTGTTTTTT
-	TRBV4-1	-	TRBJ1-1	CASSQDGMALAFF	TGCGCCAGCAGCCAAGATGGTATGGCTCTCGCTTTCTTT
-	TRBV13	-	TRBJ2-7	CASSWMAAEQYF	TGTGCCAGCAGCTGGATGGCGGCCGAGCAGTACTTC
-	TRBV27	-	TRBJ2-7	CASSLSGLVYEQYF	TGTGCCAGCAGTTTATCGGGTCTAGTCTACGAGCAGTACTTC
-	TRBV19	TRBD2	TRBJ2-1	CASSLWEGNNEQFF	TGTGCCAGTAGTCTGTGGGAGGGGAACAATGAGCAGTTCTTC
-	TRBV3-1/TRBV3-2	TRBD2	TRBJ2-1	CASSQNMGLAGYNEQFF	TGTGCCAGCAGCCAAAATATGGGACTAGCGGGTTACAATGAGCAGTTCTTC
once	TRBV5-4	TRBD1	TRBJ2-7	CASSLEGTGDEQYF	TGTGCCAGCAGCTTGGAGGGGACAGGGGACGAGCAGTACTTC
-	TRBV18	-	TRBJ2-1	CASSPVASPRGGTSYNEQFF	TGTGCCAGCTCACCAGTCGCTAGCCCAAGAGGGGGTACCTCCTACAATGAGCAGTTCTTC
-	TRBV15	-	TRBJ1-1	CATSSSLGGLDF	TGTGCCACCAGCAGTTCACTCGGGGGATTAGACTTT
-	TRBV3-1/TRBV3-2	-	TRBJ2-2	CASRPQVTGELFF	TGTGCCAGCAGGCCCCAGGTCACCGGGGAGCTGTTTTTT
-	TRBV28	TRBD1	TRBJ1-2	CASSLVLRGRDGYTF	TGTGCCAGCAGTTTGGTGTTAAGGGGGCGCGATGGCTACACCTTC
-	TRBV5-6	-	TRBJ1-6	CASSNPLAGSPLHF	TGTGCCAGCAGCAACCCCCTGGCTGGTTCACCCCTCCACTTT
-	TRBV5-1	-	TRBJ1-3	CASSSGQAYSGNTIYF	TGCGCCAGCAGCTCGGGACAAGCCTACTCTGGAAACACCATATATTTT
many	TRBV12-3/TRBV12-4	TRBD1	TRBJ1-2	CASSFRTGYGYTF	TGTGCCAGCAGTTTTCGGACAGGCTATGGCTACACCTTC
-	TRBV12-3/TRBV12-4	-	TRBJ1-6	CASSLLRGSPLHF	TGTGCCAGCAGTTTGTTAAGGGGATCACCCCTCCACTTT
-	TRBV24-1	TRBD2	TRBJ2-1	CATSEGLAGNNEQFF	TGTGCCACCAGTGAGGGACTAGCGGGAAACAATGAGCAGTTCTTC
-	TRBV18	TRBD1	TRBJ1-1	CASSSYDRAGEAFF	TGTGCCAGCTCATCGTACGACAGGGCGGGGGAAGCTTTCTTT
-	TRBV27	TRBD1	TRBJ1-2	CASRTGTGDYGYTF	TGTGCCAGCAGAACGGGGACAGGGGACTATGGCTACACCTTC
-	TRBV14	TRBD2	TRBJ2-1	CASSQQRGGYEQFF	TGTGCCAGCAGCCAACAGCGGGGGGGCTATGAGCAGTTCTTC
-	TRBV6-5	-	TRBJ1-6	CASSYSKSGVSSPLHF	TGTGCCAGCAGTTACTCGAAGTCAGGCGTTTCTTCACCCCTCCACTTT
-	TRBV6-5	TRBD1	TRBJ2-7	CASSPGQSYEQYF	TGTGCCAGCAGCCCGGGACAGTCTTACGAGCAGTACTTC
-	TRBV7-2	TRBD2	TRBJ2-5	CASSLSASGSQETQYF	TGTGCCAGCAGCTTAAGCGCTAGCGGGAGCCAAGAGACCCAGTACTTC